The next 8 T cell receptor beta chains were all read from a single sample in a study of glioma-infiltrating T cells. Amplification of TCR alpha and beta CDR3 regions from RNA used iRepertoire nested multiplex PCR. TCRdb recomputed calls from the multiplex PCR reads with MiXCR, one row per CDR3 protein. Of about 210,000 distinct CDR3 sequences in the sample, 32% are singletons; the top ten hold just over 20%. Sequencing was performed on glioma tissue, nonneoplastic brain tissue, or PBMCs (not recorded which). These receptors were taken from a human donor with low-grade glioma or glioblastoma, undergoing nonglioma brain surgery, or in good health (not recorded which).

This clonotype was observed many times. The chain combines TRBV20-1 with TRBJ1-6; D might be TRBD1 (5 bases). Germline CDR1 is DFQATT and CDR2 is SNEGSKA (reference sequence). CDR3 length: 14 residues. Deletions cut 2 bases from V and 5 bases from J, with 10 bases between. The CDR3 loop is CSARQTANNSPLHF. CDR3 coding DNA: TGCAGTGCTAGACAGACAGCAAATAATTCACCCCTCCACTTT.

This clonotype was seen repeatedly, ten times or more. The CDR3 DNA sequence: TGTGCCAGCAGGCCAGCGTTGACTAGCGGGTCTTACTTC. Translating gives CASRPALTSGSYF. V usage is TRBV28 and J usage is TRBJ2-7; TRBD2 aligns across 10 bases. CDR1 is MDHEN, CDR2 SYDVKM, per germline. V was pared by 6 bases and J by 13 bases, with 12 bases of the junction left unmatched. There are 13 residues in the CDR3.

This clonotype was observed a few times. V and J are TRBV29-1 and TRBJ2-7, with D perhaps TRBD1 or TRBD2 (6 bases each). Germline V CDR1 and CDR2: SQVTM, ANQGSEA. There are 12 residues in the CDR3. With 5 bases removed from V and 6 bases from J, the gap between germline ends came to 14 bases. The CDR3 here is CSVTGGPREQYF. Here the CDR3 DNA reads TGCAGCGTTACTGGGGGGCCTCGCGAGCAGTACTTC.

This chain's CDR3 is CASSLPPYFGQGYEQYF. CDR3 coding DNA: TGTGCCAGCAGCTTACCCCCATATTTTGGGCAGGGCTACGAGCAGTACTTC. The V and J genes are TRBV7-2 and TRBJ2-7, with a tentative D call TRBD1 (5 bases). Per the germline V gene, CDR1 is SGHTA and CDR2 is FQGNSA. There are 17 residues in the CDR3. The V gene lost 2 bases and the J gene lost 3 bases, with 20 bases spanning the gap.

Many counts were recorded for this clonotype. The chain carries TRBV11-1 and TRBJ2-3; TRBD2 might be the D (5 bases). Germline V gene sequence: CDR1 SGHAT, CDR2 FQDESV (reference sequence). V was trimmed by 0 bases and J by 2 bases, leaving 6 bases between them. The CDR3 sequence is 14 residues long. The CDR3, as DNA: TGTGCCAGCAGCTTAGCGGGAGTCACAGATACGCAGTATTTT. It encodes CASSLAGVTDTQYF.

The chain joins TRBV10-3 to TRBJ1-2, with a weak D call TRBD1 (6 bases). The germline V gene has CDR1 ENHRY and CDR2 SYGVKD. V was shortened by 3 bases and J by 3 bases, with 14 bases between the two germline ends. The CDR3 has 15 amino acids. CDR3 nucleotides: TGTGCCATCAGTGAAATTCCAGGGGAGTACTATGGCTACACCTTC. Protein: CAISEIPGEYYGYTF.

Ten or more counts support this clonotype. The chain joins TRBV7-6 to TRBJ2-7, with 11 bases that match TRBD1. The length of the CDR3 is 15 residues. CDR1 and CDR2 from the germline V gene are SGHVS and FNYEAQ. Germline trimming cut 5 bases from V and 5 bases from J; bases unmatched to any gene: 8. The CDR3 nucleotides are TGTGCCAGCAGCAAACGGGACAGGGGGTCTGACGAGCAGTACTTC. Encoded protein: CASSKRDRGSDEQYF.

Of note for this clonotype: This may stem from a read error, because a much larger clone lies one nucleotide away. J is TRBJ1-1 and V is TRBV27; TRBD1 aligns across 7 bases. From germline, CDR1 is MNHEY and CDR2 SMNVEV (reference sequence). CDR3 length equals 14 residues. The CDR3 loop is CASIYRGMNTETFF. CDR3 sequence (DNA): TGTGCCAGCATTTACAGGGGAATGAACACTGAAACTTTCTTT.